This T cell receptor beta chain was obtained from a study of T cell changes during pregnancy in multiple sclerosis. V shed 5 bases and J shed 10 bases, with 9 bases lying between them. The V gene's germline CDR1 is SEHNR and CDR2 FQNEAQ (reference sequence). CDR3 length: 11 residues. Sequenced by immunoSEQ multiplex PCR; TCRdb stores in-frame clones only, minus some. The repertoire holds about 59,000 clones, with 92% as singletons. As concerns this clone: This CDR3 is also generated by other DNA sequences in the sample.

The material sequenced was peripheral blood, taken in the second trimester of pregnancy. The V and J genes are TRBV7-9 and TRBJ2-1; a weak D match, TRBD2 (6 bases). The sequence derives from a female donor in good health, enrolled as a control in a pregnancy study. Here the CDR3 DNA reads TGTGCCAGCAGCCCGAGCGGGGAGCAGTTCTTC. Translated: CASSPSGEQFF.